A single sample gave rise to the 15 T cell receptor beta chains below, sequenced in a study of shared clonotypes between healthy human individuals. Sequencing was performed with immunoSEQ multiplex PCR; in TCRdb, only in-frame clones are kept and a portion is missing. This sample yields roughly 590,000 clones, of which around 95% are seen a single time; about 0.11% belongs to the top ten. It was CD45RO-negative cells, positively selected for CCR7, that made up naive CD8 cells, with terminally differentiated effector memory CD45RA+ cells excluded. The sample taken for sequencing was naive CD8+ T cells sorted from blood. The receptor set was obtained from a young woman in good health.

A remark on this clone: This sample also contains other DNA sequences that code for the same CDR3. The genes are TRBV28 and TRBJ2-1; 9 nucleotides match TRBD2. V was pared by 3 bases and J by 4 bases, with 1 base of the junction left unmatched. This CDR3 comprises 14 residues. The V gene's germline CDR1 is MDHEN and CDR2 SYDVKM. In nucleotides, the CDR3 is TGTGCCAGCAGTTTGACTAGCGGTTACAATGAGCAGTTCTTC. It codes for CASSLTSGYNEQFF.

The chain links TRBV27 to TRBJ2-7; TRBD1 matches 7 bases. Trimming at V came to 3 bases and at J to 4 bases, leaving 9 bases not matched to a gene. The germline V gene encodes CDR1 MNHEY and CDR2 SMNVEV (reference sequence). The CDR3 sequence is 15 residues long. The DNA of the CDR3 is TGTGCCAGCAGTTTTCCCGGGACAGAGGTTTACGAGCAGTACTTC. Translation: CASSFPGTEVYEQYF.

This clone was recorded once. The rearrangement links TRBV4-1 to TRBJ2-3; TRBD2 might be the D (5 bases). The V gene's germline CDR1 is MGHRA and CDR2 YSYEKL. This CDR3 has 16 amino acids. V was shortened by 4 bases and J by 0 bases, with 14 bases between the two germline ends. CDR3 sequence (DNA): TGCGCCAGCAGCCCGAGTGGAGGTAGTAGCACAGATACGCAGTATTTT. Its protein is CASSPSGGSSTDTQYF.

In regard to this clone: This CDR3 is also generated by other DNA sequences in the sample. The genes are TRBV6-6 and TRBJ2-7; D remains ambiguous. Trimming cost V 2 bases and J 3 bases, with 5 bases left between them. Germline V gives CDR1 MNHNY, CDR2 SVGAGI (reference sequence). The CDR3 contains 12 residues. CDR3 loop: CASSYSDYEQYF. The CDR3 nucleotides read TGTGCCAGCAGTTACAGTGACTACGAGCAGTACTTC.

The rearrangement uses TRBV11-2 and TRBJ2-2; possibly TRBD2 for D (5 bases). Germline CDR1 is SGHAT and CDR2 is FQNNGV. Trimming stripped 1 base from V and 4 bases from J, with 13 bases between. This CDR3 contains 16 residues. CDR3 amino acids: CASSLGPSWRTGELFF. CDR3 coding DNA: TGTGCCAGCAGCTTAGGACCTAGCTGGCGCACCGGGGAGCTGTTTTTT.

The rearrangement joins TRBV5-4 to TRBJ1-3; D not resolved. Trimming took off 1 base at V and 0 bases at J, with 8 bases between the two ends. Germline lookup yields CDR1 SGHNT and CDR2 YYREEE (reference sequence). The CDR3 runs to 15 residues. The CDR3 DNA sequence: TGTGCCAGCAGCTTGATGGGGTCCTCTGGAAACACCATATATTTT. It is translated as CASSLMGSSGNTIYF.

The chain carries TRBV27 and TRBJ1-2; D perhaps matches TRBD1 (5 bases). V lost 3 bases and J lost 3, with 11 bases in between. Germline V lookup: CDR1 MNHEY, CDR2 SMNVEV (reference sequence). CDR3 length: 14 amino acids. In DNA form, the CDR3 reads TGTGCCAGCAGTTTTGTTCAGGGTCACTATGGCTACACCTTC. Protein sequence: CASSFVQGHYGYTF.

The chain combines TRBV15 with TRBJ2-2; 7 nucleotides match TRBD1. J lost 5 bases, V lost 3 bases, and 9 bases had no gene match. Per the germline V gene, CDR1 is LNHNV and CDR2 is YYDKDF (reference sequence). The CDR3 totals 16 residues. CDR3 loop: CATSRTGTDSTGELFF. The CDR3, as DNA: TGTGCCACCAGCAGGACCGGGACAGACTCAACCGGGGAGCTGTTTTTT.

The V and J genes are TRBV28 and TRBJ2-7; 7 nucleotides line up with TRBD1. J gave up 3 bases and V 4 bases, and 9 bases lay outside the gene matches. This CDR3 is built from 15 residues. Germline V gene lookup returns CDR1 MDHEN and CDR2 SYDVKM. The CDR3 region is CASSSTRDRNYEQYF. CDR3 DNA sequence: TGTGCCAGCAGTTCTACCCGGGACAGAAACTACGAGCAGTACTTC.

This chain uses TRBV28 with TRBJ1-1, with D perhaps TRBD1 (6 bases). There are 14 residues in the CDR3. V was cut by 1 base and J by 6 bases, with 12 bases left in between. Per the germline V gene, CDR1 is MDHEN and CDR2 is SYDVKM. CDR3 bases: TGTGCCAGCAGTTTATCGGGGGCGTCGGCTGAAGCTTTCTTT. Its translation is CASSLSGASAEAFF. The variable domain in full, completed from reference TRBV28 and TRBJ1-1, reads DVKVTQSSRYLVKRTGEKVFLECVQDMDHENMFWYRQDPGLGLRLIYFSYDVKMKEKGDIPEGYSVSREKKERFSLILESASTNQTSMYLCASSLSGASAEAFFGQGTRLTVV.

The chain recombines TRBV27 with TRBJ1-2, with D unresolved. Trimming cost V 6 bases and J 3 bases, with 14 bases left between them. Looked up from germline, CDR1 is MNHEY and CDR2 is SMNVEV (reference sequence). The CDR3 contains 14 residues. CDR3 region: CASSPGHADYGYTF. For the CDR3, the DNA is TGTGCCAGCAGCCCCGGTCACGCCGACTATGGCTACACCTTC.

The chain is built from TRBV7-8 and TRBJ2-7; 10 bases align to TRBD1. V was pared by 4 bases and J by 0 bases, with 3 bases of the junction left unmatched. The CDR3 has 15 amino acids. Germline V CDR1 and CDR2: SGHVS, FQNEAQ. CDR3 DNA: TGTGCCAGCAGCTCAGACAGGGGGCCCTCCTACGAGCAGTACTTC. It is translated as CASSSDRGPSYEQYF.

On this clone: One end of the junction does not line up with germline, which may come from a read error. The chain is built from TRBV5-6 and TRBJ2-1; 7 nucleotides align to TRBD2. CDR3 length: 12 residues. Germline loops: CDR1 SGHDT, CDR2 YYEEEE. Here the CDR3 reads CASSYGGLAAIF. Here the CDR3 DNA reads TGTGCCAGCAGCTATGGAGGGCTAGCGGCCATCTTC.

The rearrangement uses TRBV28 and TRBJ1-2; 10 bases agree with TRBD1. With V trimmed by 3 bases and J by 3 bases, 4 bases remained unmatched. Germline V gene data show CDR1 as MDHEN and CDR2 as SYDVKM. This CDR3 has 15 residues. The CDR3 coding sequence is TGTGCCAGCAGTTTGACAGGGGGCGGATACTATGGCTACACCTTC. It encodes CASSLTGGGYYGYTF.

The CDR3 sequence is CASSFPGTSGIPSSYEQYF. The DNA for the CDR3 is TGTGCCAGCAGTTTCCCCGGGACTAGCGGGATTCCGAGCTCCTACGAGCAGTACTTC. The chain has TRBV2 and TRBJ2-7; 13 bases fit TRBD2. This CDR3 has 19 residues. From germline, CDR1 is SNHLY and CDR2 FYNNEI. Trimming at V came to 5 bases and at J to 0 bases, leaving 13 bases not matched to a gene.